The rows below give T cell receptor beta chains drawn from one sample of a study of beta chain features in type 1 diabetes. Generated by immunoSEQ multiplex PCR, the TCRdb table keeps only in-frame clones and is missing some. Of fewer than 250,000 clones in the sample, 13% to 15% were seen once. The sample taken for sequencing was naive CD4+ T cells from blood. The origin of the receptors is a woman in her forties in good health. Both conserved end residues are part of each CDR3. Each record gives: V gene, clone size, J gene, D gene, CDR3 DNA, CDR3 protein. The D gene is left open where the match is weak. For some rows the clone size is stated as once, few or many, or as a class when expanded; others skip it.

>TRBV6-5|few|TRBJ1-4|TRBD1
TGTGCCAGCAGTCGGACAGGGGGAAATGAAAAACTGTTTTTT
CASSRTGGNEKLFF
>TRBV5-6|few|TRBJ2-5|TRBD2
TGTGCCAGCAGCTTCGGGGGGCAAGAGACCCAGTACTTC
CASSFGGQETQYF
>TRBV10-3|few|TRBJ1-1|NA
TGTGCCATCAGCCAGGGGAACACTGAAGCTTTCTTT
CAISQGNTEAFF
>TRBV2|few|TRBJ2-5|TRBD1
TGTGCCAGCAGTCCGGGACAGGCAGCGGAGACCCAGTACTTC
CASSPGQAAETQYF
>TRBV6-6|few|TRBJ1-2|TRBD1
TGTGCCAGCAGTTACGGGAACAGGGGGCAATATGGCTACACCTTC
CASSYGNRGQYGYTF
>TRBV4-2|NA|TRBJ1-1|NA
TGTGCCAGCAGCCAAGACGGGGTAACAGTGAACACTGAAGCTTTCTTT
CASSQDGVTVNTEAFF
>TRBV2|NA|TRBJ1-2|TRBD1
TGTGCCAGCAGGAAACAGGGGGCTGACTATGGCTACACCTTC
CASRKQGADYGYTF
>TRBV19|few|TRBJ2-5|NA
TGTGCCAGTAGTGATCCCCTCGGAGGGGCTGGAGAGACCCAGTACTTC
CASSDPLGGAGETQYF
>TRBV19|few|TRBJ2-5|TRBD2
TGTGCCAGTAGTCTCGGGACTAGTCAAGAGACCCAGTACTTC
CASSLGTSQETQYF
>TRBV10-3|NA|TRBJ1-2|TRBD1
TGTGCCATCAGCCCCGGGACAGGGGGAAATTATGGCTACACCTTC
CAISPGTGGNYGYTF
>TRBV10-3|few|TRBJ2-7|NA
TGTGCCATCAGGAGGCTAGCTGGAGGAGAGCAGTACTTC
CAIRRLAGGEQYF
>TRBV10-3|NA|TRBJ2-5|NA
TGTGCCATCACCTCGGACACGTGGGAGACCCAGTACTTC
CAITSDTWETQYF
>TRBV5-1|few|TRBJ2-4|NA
TGCGCCAGCAGCTGGGCGGGACAGAAAAACATTCAGTACTTC
CASSWAGQKNIQYF
>TRBV5-6|NA|TRBJ2-3|TRBD2
TGTGCCAGCAGCAGTGGAGGGACTACGAAGGGCACGCAGTATTTT
CASSSGGTTKGTQYF
>TRBV10-3|NA|TRBJ1-1|TRBD1
TGTGCCATCAGTGATGTCTCAGGGGGCACTGAAGCTTTCTTT
CAISDVSGGTEAFF
>TRBV25-1|few|TRBJ1-1|NA
TGTGCCAGCCGAGGGATTGGGAACACTGAAGCTTTCTTT
CASRGIGNTEAFF
>TRBV10-1|few|TRBJ2-1|TRBD2
TGCGCCAGCAGCGAACAGCGGGGGGGCCTATATGAGCAGTTCTTC
CASSEQRGGLYEQFF
>TRBV6-5|NA|TRBJ1-2|NA
TGTGCCAGCAGCGGAGGGGGGGGCTTTTGGGGCTACACCTTC
CASSGGGGFWGYTF
>TRBV9|few|TRBJ1-6|NA
TGTGCCAGCAGCGTAGGAGCAGGATATAATTCACCCCTCCACTTT
CASSVGAGYNSPLHF
>TRBV6-5|NA|TRBJ2-7|TRBD1
TGTGCCAGCAGCCCATGGCAGGGGGCTGGTCAGTACTTC
CASSPWQGAGQYF
>TRBV19|NA|TRBJ2-3|TRBD2
TGTGCCAGTAAAGGACTAGCGGGGGCAGATACGCAGTATTTT
CASKGLAGADTQYF
>TRBV19|few|TRBJ2-2|NA
TGTGCCAGTAGTATGCGGGTTCCCGGGGAGCTGTTTTTT
CASSMRVPGELFF
>TRBV5-1|few|TRBJ1-1|NA
TGCGCCAGCAGCGGTGGCCTGAACACTGAAGCTTTCTTT
CASSGGLNTEAFF
>TRBV4-3|NA|TRBJ2-1|TRBD2
TGCGCCAGCAGCCAAGATCGGGCGGGACTAGCGATAGAGCAGTTCTTC
CASSQDRAGLAIEQFF
>TRBV7-6|few|TRBJ2-7|TRBD1
TGTGCCAGCAGCCCCGACTCCAGGGGGTCCTACGAGCAGTACTTC
CASSPDSRGSYEQYF
>TRBV5-1|NA|TRBJ2-5|NA
TGCGCCAGCAGCATCGGGCCCCTAAGGAGGCAAGAGACCCAGTACTTC
CASSIGPLRRQETQYF
>TRBV5-1|NA|TRBJ2-7|TRBD1
TGCGCCAGCAGCGGACAGGGGGCTCGTTATCACGAGCAGTACTTC
CASSGQGARYHEQYF
>TRBV6-6|NA|TRBJ2-1|NA
TGTGCCAGCACGGGGGTTGGTGAGCAGTTCTTC
CASTGVGEQFF
>TRBV29-1|NA|TRBJ2-3|TRBD1
TGCAGCGTAGGGACAGGGGTGGGGACAGATACGCAGTATTTT
CSVGTGVGTDTQYF
>TRBV25-1|few|TRBJ2-2|NA
TGTGCCAGCAGTGAGACAGTTACCGGGGAGCTGTTTTTT
CASSETVTGELFF
>TRBV10-3|NA|TRBJ1-1|NA
TGTGCCATCAGTGAGTCGGAAGAGGCTGAAGCTTTCTTT
CAISESEEAEAFF
>TRBV5-4|few|TRBJ2-7|TRBD2
TGTGCCAGCAGCAAGGGCCACTCGGGGGGTGGCCCCTACGAGCAGTACTTC
CASSKGHSGGGPYEQYF
>TRBV7-2|NA|TRBJ2-5|TRBD2
TGTGCCAGCAGCTTACAGCGGGGGCAAGAGACCCAGTACTTC
CASSLQRGQETQYF
>TRBV6-1|NA|TRBJ1-1|NA
TGTGCCAGCAGGGACCTGACTGCCGCTGCGGGAGCTTTCTTT
CASRDLTAAAGAFF
>TRBV2|NA|TRBJ1-2|TRBD1
TGTGCCAGCAGTGACGCGGGACAGGGGGTAGATGGCTACACCTTC
CASSDAGQGVDGYTF
>TRBV18|NA|TRBJ1-1|TRBD1
TGTGCCAGCTCACCCAGGGGGCCGGCGCAAAGCACTGAAGCTTTCTTT
CASSPRGPAQSTEAFF
>TRBV4-1|NA|TRBJ2-7|NA
TGCGCCAGCAGCAATATGGGGCAAGCCTCCTACGAGCAGTACTTC
CASSNMGQASYEQYF
>TRBV7-2|few|TRBJ2-7|TRBD1
TGTGCCAGCAGCACCCGGACAGGGTTTGGCTACGAGCAGTACTTC
CASSTRTGFGYEQYF
>TRBV6-5|NA|TRBJ2-3|NA
TGTGCCAGCAGGCTTTCACTCGCAGATACGCAGTATTTT
CASRLSLADTQYF
>TRBV6-5|few|TRBJ2-7|TRBD2
TGTGCCAGCAGCGAAATAGCGGGGAGAGCCTACGAGCAGTACTTC
CASSEIAGRAYEQYF
>TRBV29-1|few|TRBJ1-1|NA
TGCAGCGTCCCAGTGGACGGGGGGAACACTGAAGCTTTCTTT
CSVPVDGGNTEAFF
>TRBV4-2|NA|TRBJ2-3|TRBD1
TGTGCCAGCTCGGACAGGGGGCCACCAACAGATACGCAGTATTTT
CASSDRGPPTDTQYF
>TRBV2|NA|TRBJ2-7|TRBD2
TGTGCCAGCATCAAGCGGGGTATCGACGAGCAGTACTTC
CASIKRGIDEQYF
>TRBV13|many|TRBJ1-2|NA
TGTGCCAGCAGCTTGCAGGGTAATCATGGCTACACCTTC
CASSLQGNHGYTF
>TRBV25-1|NA|TRBJ1-1|NA
TGTGCCAGCAGTAGGGAGGGGCCGAGTACTGAAGCTTTCTTT
CASSREGPSTEAFF
>TRBV5-4|NA|TRBJ1-6|NA
TGTGCCAGCAGCTTTCGTAGGGGTGAGTCACCCCTCCACTTT
CASSFRRGESPLHF
>TRBV5-1|NA|TRBJ1-5|TRBD1
TGCGCCAGCAGCTTCGGACAGGGGGGCGAGCCCCAGCATTTT
CASSFGQGGEPQHF
>TRBV6-6|NA|TRBJ1-1|NA
TGTGCCAGCAGTTACGGGGTCAGGGCGAACACTGAAGCTTTCTTT
CASSYGVRANTEAFF
>TRBV21-1|NA|TRBJ2-5|NA
TGTGCCAGCAGCACCTACCAGGGGGCCGGGGAGACCCAGTACTTC
CASSTYQGAGETQYF
>TRBV10-3|few|TRBJ2-5|NA
TGTGCCATCAGTCCGCGGGGAGAGTGGTACCAAGAGACCCAGTACTTC
CAISPRGEWYQETQYF
>TRBV18|few|TRBJ1-3|TRBD1
TGTGCCAGCTCGTCCTCGACAGGGGGGTACTCTGGAAACACCATATATTTT
CASSSSTGGYSGNTIYF
>TRBV19|NA|TRBJ1-2|NA
TGTGCCAGTAGCACCACAGGGACCGGCTACACCTTC
CASSTTGTGYTF
>TRBV5-4|many|TRBJ2-5|NA
TGTGCCAGCAGCTTGAGACAGGAAGAGACCCAGTACTTC
CASSLRQEETQYF
>TRBV5-4|few|TRBJ1-5|NA
TGTGCCAGCAGCGCCGGGGGATCCGATCAGCCCCAGCATTTT
CASSAGGSDQPQHF
>TRBV4-2|few|TRBJ1-6|NA
TGTGCCAGCAGCCAAGGGACAGCCTATAATTCACCCCTCCACTTT
CASSQGTAYNSPLHF